The clone carrying this T cell receptor beta chain was observed at least ten times. Antigen unknown. Via MiXCR, TCRdb re-called the 5' RACE reads, giving one row per CDR3 protein. The sample lists about 11,000 distinct CDR3 sequences; around a quarter were seen once. Treg sorting used a CD4+CD25+CD127-/low gate. Study-wide results and limits: Tumor Treg TCRs overlapped most with tumor naive CD4+ cells.

The sequenced material came from Tregs sorted from a lymph node. The receptor comes from a female donor with breast cancer.

In DNA form, the CDR3 reads TGTGCCAGCAGTACGCCCTGGGAACTAGCGGGAAACTCTGGGGCCAACGTCCTGACTTTC. Protein sequence: CASSTPWELAGNSGANVLTF. This chain connects TRBV6-5 to TRBJ2-6, with 10 positions matching TRBD2. The V gene end was trimmed by 5 bases and the J gene end by 0 bases; junction bases not matched to a gene: 13. The length of the CDR3 is 20 residues. The germline V gene encodes CDR1 MNHEY and CDR2 SVGAGI.